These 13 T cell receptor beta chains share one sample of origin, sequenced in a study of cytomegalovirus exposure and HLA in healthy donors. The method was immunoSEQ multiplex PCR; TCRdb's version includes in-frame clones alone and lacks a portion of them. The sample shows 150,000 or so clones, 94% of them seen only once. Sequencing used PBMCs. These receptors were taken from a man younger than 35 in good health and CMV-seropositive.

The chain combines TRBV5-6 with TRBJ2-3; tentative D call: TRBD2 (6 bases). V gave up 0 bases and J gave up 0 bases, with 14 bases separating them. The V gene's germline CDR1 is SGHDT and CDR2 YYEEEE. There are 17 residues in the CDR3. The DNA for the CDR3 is TGTGCCAGCAGCTTGGCCGGGGCTAGCGCTAGCACAGATACGCAGTATTTT. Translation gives CASSLAGASASTDTQYF. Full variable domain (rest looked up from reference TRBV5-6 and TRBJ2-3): DAGVTQSPTHLIKTRGQQVTLRCSPKSGHDTVSWYQQALGQGPQFIFQYYEEEERQRGNFPDRFSGHQFPNYSSELNVNALLLGDSALYLCASSLAGASASTDTQYFGPGTRLTVL.

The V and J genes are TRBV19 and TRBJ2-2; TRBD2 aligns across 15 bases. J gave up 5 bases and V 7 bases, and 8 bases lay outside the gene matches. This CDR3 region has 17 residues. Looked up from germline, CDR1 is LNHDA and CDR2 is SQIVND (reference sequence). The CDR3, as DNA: TGTGCCAGTACCGCGGGACTAGCGGGAGGATGGACCGGGGAGCTGTTTTTT. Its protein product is CASTAGLAGGWTGELFF.

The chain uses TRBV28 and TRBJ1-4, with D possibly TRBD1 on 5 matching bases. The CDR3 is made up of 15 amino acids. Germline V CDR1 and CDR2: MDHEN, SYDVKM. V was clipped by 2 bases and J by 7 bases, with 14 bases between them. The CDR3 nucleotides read TGTGCCAGCAGTTTAAGGATGGGGGGAGGTGAAAAACTGTTTTTT. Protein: CASSLRMGGGEKLFF. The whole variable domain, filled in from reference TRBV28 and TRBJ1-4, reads DVKVTQSSRYLVKRTGEKVFLECVQDMDHENMFWYRQDPGLGLRLIYFSYDVKMKEKGDIPEGYSVSREKKERFSLILESASTNQTSMYLCASSLRMGGGEKLFFGSGTQLSVL.

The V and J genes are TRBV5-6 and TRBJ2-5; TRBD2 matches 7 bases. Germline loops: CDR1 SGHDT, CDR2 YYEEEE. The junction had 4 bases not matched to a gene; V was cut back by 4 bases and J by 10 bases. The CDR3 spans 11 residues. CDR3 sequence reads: CASSAGGGQYF. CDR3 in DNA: TGTGCCAGCAGCGCGGGCGGGGGCCAGTACTTC. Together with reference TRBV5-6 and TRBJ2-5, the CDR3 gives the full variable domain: DAGVTQSPTHLIKTRGQQVTLRCSPKSGHDTVSWYQQALGQGPQFIFQYYEEEERQRGNFPDRFSGHQFPNYSSELNVNALLLGDSALYLCASSAGGGQYFGPGTRLLVL.

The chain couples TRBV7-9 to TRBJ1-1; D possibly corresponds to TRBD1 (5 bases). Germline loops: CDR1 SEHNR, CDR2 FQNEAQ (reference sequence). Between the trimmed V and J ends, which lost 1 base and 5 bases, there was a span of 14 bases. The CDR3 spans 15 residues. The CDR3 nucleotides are TGTGCCAGCAGCTTAGTGGGGGGATATGGGACTGAAGCTTTCTTT. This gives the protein CASSLVGGYGTEAFF.

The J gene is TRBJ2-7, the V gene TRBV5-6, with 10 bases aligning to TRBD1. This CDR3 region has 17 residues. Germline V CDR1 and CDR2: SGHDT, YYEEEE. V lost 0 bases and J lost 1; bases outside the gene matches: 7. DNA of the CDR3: TGTGCCAGCAGCTTGGATAGCGGGACAGGGGTTTCCTACGAGCAGTACTTC. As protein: CASSLDSGTGVSYEQYF.

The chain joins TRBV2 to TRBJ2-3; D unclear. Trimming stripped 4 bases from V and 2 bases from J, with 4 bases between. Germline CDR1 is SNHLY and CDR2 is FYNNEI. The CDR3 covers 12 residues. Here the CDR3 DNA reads TGTGCCAGCAGTGTACACACAGATACGCAGTATTTT. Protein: CASSVHTDTQYF.

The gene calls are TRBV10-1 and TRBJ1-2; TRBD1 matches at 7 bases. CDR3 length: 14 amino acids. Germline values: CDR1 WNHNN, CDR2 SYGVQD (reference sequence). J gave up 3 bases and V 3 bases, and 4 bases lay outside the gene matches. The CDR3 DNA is TGCGCCAGCAGTGATGAGACAGGGCACTATGGCTACACCTTC. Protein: CASSDETGHYGYTF.

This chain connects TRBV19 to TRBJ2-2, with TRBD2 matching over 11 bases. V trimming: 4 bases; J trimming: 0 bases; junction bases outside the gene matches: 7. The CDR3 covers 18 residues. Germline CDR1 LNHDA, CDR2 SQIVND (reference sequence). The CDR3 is CASSTRLAGLSNTGELFF. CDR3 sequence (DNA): TGTGCCAGTAGTACCAGACTAGCGGGACTTTCGAACACCGGGGAGCTGTTTTTT.

The CDR3 bases are TGCGCCAGCAGCTTGGAGGGACAGGGGAGGGGAACTGAAGCTTTCTTT. Its protein product is CASSLEGQGRGTEAFF. The rearrangement links TRBV5-1 to TRBJ1-1; 10 nucleotides align to TRBD1. The germline V gene encodes CDR1 SGHRS and CDR2 YFSETQ. V trimming: 0 bases; J trimming: 5 bases; junction bases outside the gene matches: 7. The CDR3 extends over 16 amino acids.

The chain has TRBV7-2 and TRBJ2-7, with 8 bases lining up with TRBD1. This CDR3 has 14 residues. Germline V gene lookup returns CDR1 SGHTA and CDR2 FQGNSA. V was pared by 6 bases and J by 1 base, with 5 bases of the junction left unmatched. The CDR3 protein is CASRGTGTSYEQYF. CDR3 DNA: TGTGCCAGCAGGGGGACAGGAACTTCCTACGAGCAGTACTTC.

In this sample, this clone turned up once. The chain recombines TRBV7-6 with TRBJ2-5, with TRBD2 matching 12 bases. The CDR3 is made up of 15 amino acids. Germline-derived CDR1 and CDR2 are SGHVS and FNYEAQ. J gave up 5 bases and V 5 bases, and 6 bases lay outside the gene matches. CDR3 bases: TGTGCCAGCAGCCTACTAGCGGGAGGAGGGGAGACCCAGTACTTC. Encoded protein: CASSLLAGGGETQYF. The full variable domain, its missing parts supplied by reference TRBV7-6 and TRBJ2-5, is GAGVSQSPRYKVTKRGQDVALRCDPISGHVSLYWYRQALGQGPEFLTYFNYEAQQDKSGLPNDRFSAERPEGSISTLTIQRTEQRDSAMYRCASSLLAGGGETQYFGPGTRLLVL.

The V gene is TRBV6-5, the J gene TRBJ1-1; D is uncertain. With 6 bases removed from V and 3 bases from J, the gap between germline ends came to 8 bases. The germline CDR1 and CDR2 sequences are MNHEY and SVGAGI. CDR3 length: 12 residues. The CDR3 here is CASRSVYTEAFF. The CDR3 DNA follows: TGTGCCAGCAGATCGGTTTACACTGAAGCTTTCTTT.